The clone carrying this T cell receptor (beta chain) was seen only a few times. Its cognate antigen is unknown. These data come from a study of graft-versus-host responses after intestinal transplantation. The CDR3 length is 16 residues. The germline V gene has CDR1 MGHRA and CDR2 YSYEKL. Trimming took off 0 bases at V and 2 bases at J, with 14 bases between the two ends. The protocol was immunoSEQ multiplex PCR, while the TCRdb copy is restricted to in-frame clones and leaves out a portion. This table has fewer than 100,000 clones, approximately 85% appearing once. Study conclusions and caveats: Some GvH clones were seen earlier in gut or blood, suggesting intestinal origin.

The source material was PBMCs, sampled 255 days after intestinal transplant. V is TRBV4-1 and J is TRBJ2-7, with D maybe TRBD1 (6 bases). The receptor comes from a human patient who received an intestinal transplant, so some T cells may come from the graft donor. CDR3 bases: TGCGCCAGCAGCCAAGAGGGGGCAGGTTTGGCCTACGAGCAGTACTTC. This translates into CASSQEGAGLAYEQYF.